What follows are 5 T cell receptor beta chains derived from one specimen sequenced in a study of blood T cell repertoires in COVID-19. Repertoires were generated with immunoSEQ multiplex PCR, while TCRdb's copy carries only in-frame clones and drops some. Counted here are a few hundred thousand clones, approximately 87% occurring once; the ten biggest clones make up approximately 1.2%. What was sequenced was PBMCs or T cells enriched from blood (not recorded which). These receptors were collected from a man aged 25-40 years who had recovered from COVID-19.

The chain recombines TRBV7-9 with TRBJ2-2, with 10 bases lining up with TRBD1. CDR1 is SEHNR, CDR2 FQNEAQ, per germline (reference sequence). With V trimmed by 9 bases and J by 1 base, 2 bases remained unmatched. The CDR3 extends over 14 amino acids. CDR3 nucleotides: TGTGCCAGTGACAGGGGGCTGAACACCGGGGAGCTGTTTTTT. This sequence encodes CASDRGLNTGELFF.

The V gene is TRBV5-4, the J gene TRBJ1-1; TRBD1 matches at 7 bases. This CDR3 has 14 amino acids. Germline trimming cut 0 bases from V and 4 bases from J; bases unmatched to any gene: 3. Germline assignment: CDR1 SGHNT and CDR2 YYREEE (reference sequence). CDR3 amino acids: CASSLERGRTEAFF. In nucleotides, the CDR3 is TGTGCCAGCAGCTTGGAAAGGGGGCGCACTGAAGCTTTCTTT.

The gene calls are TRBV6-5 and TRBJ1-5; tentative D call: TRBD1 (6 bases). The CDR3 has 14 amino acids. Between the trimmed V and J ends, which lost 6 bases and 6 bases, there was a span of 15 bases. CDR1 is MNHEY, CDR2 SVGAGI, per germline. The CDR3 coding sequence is TGTGCCAGCAGATCCTCAGGGGCGAGTCAGCCCCAGCATTTT. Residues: CASRSSGASQPQHF.

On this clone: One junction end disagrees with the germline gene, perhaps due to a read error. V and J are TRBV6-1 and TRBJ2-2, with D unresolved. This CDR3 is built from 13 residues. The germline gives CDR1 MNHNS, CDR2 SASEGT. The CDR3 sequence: CASSERNSGELFF. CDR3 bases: TGTGCCAGCAGTGAAAGAAACAGCGGGGAGCTGTTTTTT.

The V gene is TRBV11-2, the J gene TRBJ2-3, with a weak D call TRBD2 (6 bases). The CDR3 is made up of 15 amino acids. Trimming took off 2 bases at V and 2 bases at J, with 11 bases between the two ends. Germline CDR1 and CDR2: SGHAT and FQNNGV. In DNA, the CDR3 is TGTGCCAGCAGCTTATTCGGGGGTTCCACAGATACGCAGTATTTT. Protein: CASSLFGGSTDTQYF.